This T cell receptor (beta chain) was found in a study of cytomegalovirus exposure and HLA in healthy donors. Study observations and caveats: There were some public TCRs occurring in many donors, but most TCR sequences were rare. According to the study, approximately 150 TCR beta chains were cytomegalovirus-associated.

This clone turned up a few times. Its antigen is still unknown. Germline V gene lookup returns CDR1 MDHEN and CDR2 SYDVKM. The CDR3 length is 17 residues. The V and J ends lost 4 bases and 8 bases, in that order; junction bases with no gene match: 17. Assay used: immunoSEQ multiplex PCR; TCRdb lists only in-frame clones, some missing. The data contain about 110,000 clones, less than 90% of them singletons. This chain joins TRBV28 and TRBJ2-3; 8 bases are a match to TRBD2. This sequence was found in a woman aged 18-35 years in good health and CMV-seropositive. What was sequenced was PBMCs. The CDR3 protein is CASSSHRRGASSGTQYF. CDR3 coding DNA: TGTGCCAGCAGTTCCCACCGGCGGGGGGCCTCTAGTGGTACGCAGTATTTT.